The clone carrying this T cell receptor (beta chain) was seen only once. No antigen is known for it. V lost 3 bases to trimming and J lost 6 bases, with 18 bases between them. This CDR3 has 15 amino acids. Germline V lookup: CDR1 MDHEN, CDR2 SYDVKM. The data originate from a study of cytomegalovirus exposure and HLA in healthy donors. PCR was performed using 60 Vbeta and 13 Jbeta primers. The data were produced by immunoSEQ multiplex PCR, yet TCRdb's version contains in-frame clones alone and is incomplete. The data hold approximately 180,000 clones, with roughly 80% observed a single time. General observations from the study: Later work found that TCR association rates differed between HLA loci; DRB1 had the most and HLA-C the fewest. An Asian-associated ancestry cluster reportedly showed fewer N-insertions than the roughly 670-donor mean in a later analysis.

The specimen sequenced was PBMCs. This TCR came from a woman between 50 and 59 years old in good health and CMV-seronegative. V and J are TRBV28 and TRBJ2-7; D perhaps matches TRBD1 (5 bases). In nucleotides, the CDR3 is TGTGCCAGCAGTTTGGCTTCGGGCAGGGTGACCGAGCAGTACTTC. As protein: CASSLASGRVTEQYF.